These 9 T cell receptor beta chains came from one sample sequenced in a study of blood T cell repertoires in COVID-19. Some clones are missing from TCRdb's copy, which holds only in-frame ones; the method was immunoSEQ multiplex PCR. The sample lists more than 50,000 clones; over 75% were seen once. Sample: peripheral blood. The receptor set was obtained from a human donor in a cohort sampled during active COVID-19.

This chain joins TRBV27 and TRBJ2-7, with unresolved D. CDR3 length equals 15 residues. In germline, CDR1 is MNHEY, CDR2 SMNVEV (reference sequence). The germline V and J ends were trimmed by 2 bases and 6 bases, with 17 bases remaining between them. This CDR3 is CASSLGHRMRAEQYF. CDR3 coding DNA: TGTGCCAGCAGTTTAGGGCACCGAATGAGAGCCGAGCAGTACTTC.

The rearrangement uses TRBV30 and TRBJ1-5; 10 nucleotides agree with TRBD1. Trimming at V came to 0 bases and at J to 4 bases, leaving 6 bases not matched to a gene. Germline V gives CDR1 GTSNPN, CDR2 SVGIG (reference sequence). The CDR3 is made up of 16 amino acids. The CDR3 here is CAWSVGPGQGNQPQHF. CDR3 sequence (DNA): TGTGCCTGGAGTGTAGGTCCGGGACAGGGGAATCAGCCCCAGCATTTT.

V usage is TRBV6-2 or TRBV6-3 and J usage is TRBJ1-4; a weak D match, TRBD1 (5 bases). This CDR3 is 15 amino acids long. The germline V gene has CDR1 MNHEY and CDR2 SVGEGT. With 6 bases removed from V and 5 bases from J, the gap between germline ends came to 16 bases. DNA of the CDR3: TGTGCCAGCAGCTATACAGGCGCTCTCAATGAAAAACTGTTTTTT. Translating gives CASSYTGALNEKLFF.

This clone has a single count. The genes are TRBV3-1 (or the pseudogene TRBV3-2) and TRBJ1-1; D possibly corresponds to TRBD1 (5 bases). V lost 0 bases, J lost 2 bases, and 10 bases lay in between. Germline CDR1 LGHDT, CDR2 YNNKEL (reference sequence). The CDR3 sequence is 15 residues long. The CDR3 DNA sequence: TGTGCCAGCAGCCAAGATCTGGGGGGAAACACTGAAGCTTTCTTT. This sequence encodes CASSQDLGGNTEAFF.

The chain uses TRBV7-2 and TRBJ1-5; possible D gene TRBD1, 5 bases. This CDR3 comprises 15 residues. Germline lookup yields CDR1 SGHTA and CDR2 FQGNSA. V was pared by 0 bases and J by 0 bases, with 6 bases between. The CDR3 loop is CASSLAGGSNQPQHF. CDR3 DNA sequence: TGTGCCAGCAGCTTAGCGGGGGGTAGCAATCAGCCCCAGCATTTT.

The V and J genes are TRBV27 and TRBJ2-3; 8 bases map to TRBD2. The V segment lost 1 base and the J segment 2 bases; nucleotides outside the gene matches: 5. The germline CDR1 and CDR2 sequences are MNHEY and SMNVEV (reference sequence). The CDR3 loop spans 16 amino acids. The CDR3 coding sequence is TGTGCCAGCAGTTTATTGGGCGGGGGGCCCACAGATACGCAGTATTTT. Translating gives CASSLLGGGPTDTQYF.

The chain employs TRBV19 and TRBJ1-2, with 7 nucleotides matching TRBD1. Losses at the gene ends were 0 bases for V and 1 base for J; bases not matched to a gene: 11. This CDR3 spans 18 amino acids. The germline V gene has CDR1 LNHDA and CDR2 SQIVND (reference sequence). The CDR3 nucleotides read TGTGCCAGTAGTATAGATCATTCGGGGACAGCTCTTAACTATGGCTACACCTTC. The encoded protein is CASSIDHSGTALNYGYTF.

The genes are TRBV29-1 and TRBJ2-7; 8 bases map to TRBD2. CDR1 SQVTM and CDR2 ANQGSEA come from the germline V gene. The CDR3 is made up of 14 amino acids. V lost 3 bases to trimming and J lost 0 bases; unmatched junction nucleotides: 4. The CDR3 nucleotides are TGCAGCGTTGATAAGAGCGGGAGCTCCTACGAGCAGTACTTC. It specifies CSVDKSGSSYEQYF.

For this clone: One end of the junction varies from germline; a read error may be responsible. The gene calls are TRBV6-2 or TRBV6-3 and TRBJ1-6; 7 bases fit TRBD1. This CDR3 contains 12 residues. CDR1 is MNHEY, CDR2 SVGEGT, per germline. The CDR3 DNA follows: TGTGCCAGCAGCGCAACCTCGGACAGGTTCTACTTT. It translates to CASSATSDRFYF.